The 20 T cell receptor beta chains reported below all come from one sample, sequenced in a study of read filtering for tumor transcriptome and immune sequencing. Molecular barcoded adaptors covering alpha/delta and beta/gamma chains were used on roughly 400 ng RNA. Each CDR3 protein is one row after TCRdb ran MiXCR on the reads. The data hold tens of thousands of distinct CDR3 sequences, with 14% observed a single time. The sequencing input was a population of CD138-negative cells sorted from bone marrow. The receptors here all came from a donor at least 40 years old with multiple myeloma.

In its sample, this clonotype was seen many times. The chain links TRBV4-1 to TRBJ1-6; D is ambiguous. The CDR3 runs to 15 residues. Trimming stripped 3 bases from V and 9 bases from J, with 15 bases between. CDR1 MGHRA and CDR2 YSYEKL come from the germline V gene. The CDR3 reads CASSQGKGLVSPLHF. In DNA, the CDR3 is TGCGCCAGCAGCCAGGGAAAGGGCTTAGTTTCACCCCTCCACTTT.

The chain couples TRBV7-3 to TRBJ2-1, with D unresolved. The V end was cut by 2 bases, the J end by 6 bases, with 11 bases between. Germline lookup yields CDR1 SGHTA and CDR2 FQGTGA. The length of the CDR3 is 14 residues. In DNA form, the CDR3 reads TGTGCCAGCAGCTTATTTGGGCGGAGCAATGAGCAGTTCTTC. Its protein product is CASSLFGRSNEQFF.

The sample holds many counts of this clonotype. The rearrangement joins TRBV18 to TRBJ2-3; no firm D call. The CDR3 totals 14 residues. Germline V CDR1 and CDR2: KGHSH, LQKENI. The germline V and J ends were trimmed by 3 bases and 3 bases, with 10 bases remaining between them. The CDR3 nucleotides are TGTGCCAGCTCACCTGAGGCGCGGACAGATACGCAGTATTTT. Translation: CASSPEARTDTQYF.

This clonotype was observed many times. The CDR3 region has the DNA TGTGCCAGCATCCCCGGGACGAACACCGGGGAGCTGTTTTTT. Amino acids: CASIPGTNTGELFF. The rearrangement joins TRBV2 to TRBJ2-2, with D possibly TRBD2 on 5 matching bases. In germline, CDR1 is SNHLY, CDR2 FYNNEI. The CDR3 sequence is 14 residues long. Trimming cost V 7 bases and J 0 bases, with 9 bases left between them.

This clonotype was observed a few times. The J gene is TRBJ1-2, the V gene TRBV2, with a weak D call TRBD1 (5 bases). Trimming took off 1 base at V and 4 bases at J, with 10 bases between the two ends. Per the germline V gene, CDR1 is SNHLY and CDR2 is FYNNEI. This CDR3 is built from 14 residues. CDR3 loop: CASSEGRGGYGYTF. The DNA for the CDR3 is TGTGCCAGCAGTGAAGGCCGGGGGGGCTATGGCTACACCTTC.

By share, this clonotype ranks as medium-sized. J is TRBJ1-4 and V is TRBV7-9, with D tentatively TRBD1 (5 bases). This CDR3 spans 15 amino acids. V was pared by 6 bases and J by 8 bases, with 19 bases between. Germline V gene sequence: CDR1 SEHNR, CDR2 FQNEAQ (reference sequence). The chain's CDR3 is CASRRDAGWLEKLFF. The CDR3 region has the DNA TGTGCCAGCAGGCGGGACGCAGGGTGGTTGGAAAAACTGTTTTTT.

This clonotype was seen only once. This rearrangement joins TRBV7-9 to TRBJ2-5, with 7 bases identical to TRBD1. CDR1 is SEHNR and CDR2 is FQNEAQ in the germline V gene (reference sequence). This CDR3 has 14 residues. Germline trimming cut 4 bases from V and 2 bases from J; bases unmatched to any gene: 4. CDR3 amino acids: CASSSQGNQETQYF. For the CDR3, the DNA is TGTGCCAGCAGCTCACAGGGGAATCAAGAGACCCAGTACTTC. The whole variable domain, remainder taken from reference TRBV7-9 and TRBJ2-5, is DTGVSQNPRHKITKRGQNVTFRCDPISEHNRLYWYRQTLGQGPEFLTYFQNEAQLEKSRLLSDRFSAERPKGSFSTLEIQRTEQGDSAMYLCASSSQGNQETQYFGPGTRLLVL.

This clonotype was seen ten or more times. The chain recombines TRBV7-3 with TRBJ1-1, with D maybe TRBD1 (6 bases). V was pared by 5 bases and J by 1 base, with 14 bases between. The germline gives CDR1 SGHTA, CDR2 FQGTGA. The CDR3 has 15 residues. The CDR3 nucleotides read TGTGCCAGCAGCCCTGTTTGGGACAAGAACACTGAAGCTTTCTTT. It is translated as CASSPVWDKNTEAFF. Using reference TRBV7-3 and TRBJ1-1 for the parts outside the CDR3, the full variable domain is GAGVSQTPSNKVTEKGKYVELRCDPISGHTALYWYRQSLGQGPEFLIYFQGTGAADDSGLPNDRFFAVRPEGSVSTLKIQRTERGDSAVYLCASSPVWDKNTEAFFGQGTRLTVV.

The rearrangement links TRBV7-9 to TRBJ2-7; TRBD2 might be the D (6 bases). This CDR3 has 13 residues. V lost 1 base and J 9 bases, leaving 13 bases between the germline ends. Germline values: CDR1 SEHNR, CDR2 FQNEAQ (reference sequence). As DNA, the CDR3 is TGTGCCAGCAGCTTAGGCGGGAACTACAGGCAGTACTTC. Amino acids: CASSLGGNYRQYF.

This clonotype occurred a few times. This chain links TRBV12-3 or TRBV12-4 with TRBJ1-3; D gene unclear. This CDR3 spans 11 amino acids. Trimming took off 5 bases at V and 6 bases at J, with 5 bases between the two ends. CDR3 nucleotide sequence: TGTGCCAGCAGTCGAGAAAACACCATATATTTT. It codes for CASSRENTIYF.

Many counts were recorded for this clonotype. DNA of the CDR3: TGTGCCAGCAGCAACTTCGCCCCCGGGACAGGGGTCGCAGATACGCAGTATTTT. Protein product: CASSNFAPGTGVADTQYF. This chain connects TRBV7-2 to TRBJ2-3; 10 positions agree with TRBD1. CDR1 SGHTA and CDR2 FQGNSA come from the germline V gene. This CDR3 is built from 18 residues. The junction had 15 bases not matched to a gene; V was cut back by 5 bases and J by 4 bases. The variable domain in full, completed from reference TRBV7-2 and TRBJ2-3, reads GAGVSQSPSNKVTEKGKDVELRCDPISGHTALYWYRQSLGQGLEFLIYFQGNSAPDKSGLPSDRFSAERTGGSVSTLTIQRTQQEDSAVYLCASSNFAPGTGVADTQYFGPGTRLTVL.

This clonotype was seen more than once but under ten times. This clone may be a read error of a much larger clone one base away. The chain uses TRBV6-2 or TRBV6-3 and TRBJ1-1; no firm D call. V was cut by 0 bases and J by 6 bases, with 17 bases left in between. The CDR3 covers 16 residues. Germline values: CDR1 MNHEY, CDR2 SVGEGT. CDR3 in DNA: TGTGCCAGCAGTTACTCAGGGCAGAGGACGAAGCCTGAAGCTTTCTTT. This encodes CASSYSGQRTKPEAFF.

The table lists this clonotype with many counts. The chain employs TRBV6-5 and TRBJ1-2, with 7 bases that match TRBD1. J was trimmed by 6 bases and V by 2 bases; bases with no gene match: 3. CDR1 MNHEY and CDR2 SVGAGI come from the germline V gene. This CDR3 has 13 amino acids. CDR3 in DNA: TGTGCCAGCAGTTACGGTCAGGGGGATGGCTACACCTTC. This sequence encodes CASSYGQGDGYTF.

This clonotype was seen repeatedly, ten times or more. The chain employs TRBV7-8 and TRBJ2-1; no firm D call. The CDR3 has 13 residues. The V end was cut by 4 bases, the J end by 10 bases, with 14 bases between. CDR1 is SGHVS and CDR2 is FQNEAQ in the germline V gene. Here the CDR3 DNA reads TGTGCCAGCAGCTCAGGAGTCCAACCGGAGCAGTTCTTC. This translates into CASSSGVQPEQFF.

About this clonotype: This likely reflects a read error, since a far larger clone is one base away. The genes are TRBV11-2 and TRBJ2-7, with 7 bases identical to TRBD1. V was pared by 5 bases and J by 7 bases, with 26 bases of the junction left unmatched. CDR3 size: 19 residues. CDR1 and CDR2 from the germline V gene are SGHAT and FQNNGV. CDR3 coding DNA: TGTGCCAGCAGCCGCGGCAAGGTATGGGACAGCAGAAACTACAATGAGCAGTACTTC. Translated: CASSRGKVWDSRNYNEQYF.

This clonotype was recorded many times. The CDR3 DNA is TGTGCCAGCAGTTTCTTCGGGGAACTCGGGGCCAACGTCCTGACTTTC. Protein: CASSFFGELGANVLTF. V gene TRBV28 combines with J gene TRBJ2-6, with D possibly being TRBD2 (5 bases). This CDR3 comprises 16 residues. Germline V gene data show CDR1 as MDHEN and CDR2 as SYDVKM. The germline V and J ends were trimmed by 3 bases and 4 bases, with 13 bases remaining between them.

In its sample, this clonotype was seen many times. The chain employs TRBV7-2 and TRBJ1-1; no clear D gene. The CDR3 length is 13 residues. Trimming took 3 bases from V and 4 from J, leaving 9 bases between them. Germline V gene data show CDR1 as SGHTA and CDR2 as FQGNSA. DNA of the CDR3: TGTGCCAGCAGCTTTGCGTCTGCCACTGAAGCTTTCTTT. Its translation is CASSFASATEAFF. The full variable domain, in which reference TRBV7-2 and TRBJ1-1 provide the parts outside the CDR3, is GAGVSQSPSNKVTEKGKDVELRCDPISGHTALYWYRQSLGQGLEFLIYFQGNSAPDKSGLPSDRFSAERTGGSVSTLTIQRTQQEDSAVYLCASSFASATEAFFGQGTRLTVV.

The CDR3 nucleotides are TGTGCCAGCAGCCCTCACAGCTCCTACGAGCAGTACTTC. Its protein is CASSPHSSYEQYF. This rearrangement joins TRBV7-9 to TRBJ2-7, with no clear D. Germline lookup yields CDR1 SEHNR and CDR2 FQNEAQ (reference sequence). This CDR3 is built from 13 residues. V was shortened by 5 bases and J by 0 bases, with 8 bases between the two germline ends.

This clonotype was observed at least ten times. The CDR3 sequence: CASNEGGWNTEAFF. The CDR3 region has the DNA TGTGCCAGTAACGAGGGGGGTTGGAACACTGAAGCTTTCTTT. The chain employs TRBV19 and TRBJ1-1, with D tentatively TRBD1 (6 bases). The germline CDR1 and CDR2 sequences are LNHDA and SQIVND (reference sequence). V lost 7 bases and J 1 base, leaving 13 bases between the germline ends. The CDR3 is made up of 14 amino acids.

This chain joins TRBV6-2 or TRBV6-3 and TRBJ2-2; D uncertain. This CDR3 contains 16 residues. Germline loops: CDR1 MNHEY, CDR2 SVGEGT. V lost 6 bases and J lost 5, with 19 bases in between. The CDR3 here is CASSAPKTLITGELFF. CDR3 bases: TGTGCCAGCAGCGCTCCGAAGACCCTGATTACCGGGGAGCTGTTTTTT.